Sequencing of this T cell receptor beta chain was carried out in a study of radiotherapy plus CTLA-4 blockade in lung cancer. Across the study: Objective responses were observed in 15% to 20% of patients, and disease control was achieved by just over 30%.

Study findings and constraints: Tumor-origin TCR clones grew in blood after radiotherapy plus ipilimumab. Response was reportedly best predicted by early blood T cell clone dynamics, with interferon-beta.

CDR1 SGHNT and CDR2 YYREEE come from the germline V gene (reference sequence). J lost 7 bases, V lost 4 bases, and 14 bases had no gene match. CDR3 length: 17 residues. Some clones are missing from TCRdb's copy, which holds only in-frame ones; the method was immunoSEQ multiplex PCR. Of over 100,000 clones listed, over 80% are singletons. Details on this clone: Its matching antigen is unknown.

CTLA-4 blockade using ipilimumab, together with focal radiation, was received by patients with chemo-refractory metastatic non-small-cell lung cancer. The starting material was peripheral blood, obtained from a patient treated with radiotherapy plus ipilimumab. The receptor comes from a human donor with non-small cell lung cancer that progressed on radiotherapy plus ipilimumab. This chain joins TRBV5-4 and TRBJ2-7; 13 nucleotides match TRBD2. The CDR3 coding sequence is TGTGCCAGCAGCCCGCCGGGACTAGCGGGGCCCTCTAGTGAGCAGTACTTC. Amino acids: CASSPPGLAGPSSEQYF. The full variable domain, rest sourced from reference TRBV5-4 and TRBJ2-7, is ETGVTQSPTHLIKTRGQQVTLRCSSQSGHNTVSWYQQALGQGPQFIFQYYREEENGRGNFPPRFSGLQFPNYSSELNVNALELDDSALYLCASSPPGLAGPSSEQYFGPGTRLTVT.